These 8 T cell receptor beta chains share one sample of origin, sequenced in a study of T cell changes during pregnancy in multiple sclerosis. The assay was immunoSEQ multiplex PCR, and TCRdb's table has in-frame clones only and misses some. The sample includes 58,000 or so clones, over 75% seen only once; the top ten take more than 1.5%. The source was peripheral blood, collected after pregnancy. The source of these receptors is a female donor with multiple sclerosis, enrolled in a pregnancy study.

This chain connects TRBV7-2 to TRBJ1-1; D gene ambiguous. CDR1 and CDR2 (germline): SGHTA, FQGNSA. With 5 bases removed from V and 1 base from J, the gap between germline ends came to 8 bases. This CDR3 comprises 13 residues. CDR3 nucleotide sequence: TGTGCCAGCAGCCTTAACAGGAACACTGAAGCTTTCTTT. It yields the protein CASSLNRNTEAFF.

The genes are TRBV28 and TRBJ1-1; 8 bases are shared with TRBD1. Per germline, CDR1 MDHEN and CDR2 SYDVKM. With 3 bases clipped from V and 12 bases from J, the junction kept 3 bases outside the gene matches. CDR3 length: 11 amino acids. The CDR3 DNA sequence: TGTGCCAGCAGTTTCGACAGGGGCTCTTTCTTT. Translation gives CASSFDRGSFF.

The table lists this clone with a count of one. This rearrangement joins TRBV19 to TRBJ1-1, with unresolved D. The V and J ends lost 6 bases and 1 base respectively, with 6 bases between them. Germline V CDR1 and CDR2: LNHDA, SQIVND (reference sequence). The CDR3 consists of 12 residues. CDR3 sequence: CASREQNTEAFF. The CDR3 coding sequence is TGTGCCAGTAGAGAGCAGAACACTGAAGCTTTCTTT.

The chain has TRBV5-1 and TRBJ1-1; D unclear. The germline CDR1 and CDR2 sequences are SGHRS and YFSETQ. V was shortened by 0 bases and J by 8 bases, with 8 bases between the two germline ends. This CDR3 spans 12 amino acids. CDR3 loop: CASSLGHHEAFF. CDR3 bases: TGCGCCAGCAGCTTGGGGCACCACGAAGCTTTCTTT.

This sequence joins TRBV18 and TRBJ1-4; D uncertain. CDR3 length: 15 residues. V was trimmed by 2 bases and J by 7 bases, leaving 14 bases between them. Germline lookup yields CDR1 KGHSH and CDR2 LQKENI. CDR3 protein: CASSPAGGPPEKLFF. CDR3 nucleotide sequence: TGTGCCAGCTCACCAGCTGGAGGGCCTCCTGAAAAACTGTTTTTT.

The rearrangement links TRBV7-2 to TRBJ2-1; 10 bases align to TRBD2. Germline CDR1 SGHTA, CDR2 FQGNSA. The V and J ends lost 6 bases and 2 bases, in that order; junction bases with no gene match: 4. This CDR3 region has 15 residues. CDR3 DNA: TGTGCCAGCAGGTCTCTAGCGGGGGCCTACAATGAGCAGTTCTTC. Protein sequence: CASRSLAGAYNEQFF.

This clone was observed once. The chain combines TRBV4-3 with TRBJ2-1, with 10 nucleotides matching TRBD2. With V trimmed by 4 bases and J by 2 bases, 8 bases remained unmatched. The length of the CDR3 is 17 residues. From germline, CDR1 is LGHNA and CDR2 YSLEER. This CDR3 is CASSPGRAGGPYNEQFF. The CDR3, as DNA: TGCGCCAGCAGCCCAGGGAGAGCGGGGGGGCCCTACAATGAGCAGTTCTTC.

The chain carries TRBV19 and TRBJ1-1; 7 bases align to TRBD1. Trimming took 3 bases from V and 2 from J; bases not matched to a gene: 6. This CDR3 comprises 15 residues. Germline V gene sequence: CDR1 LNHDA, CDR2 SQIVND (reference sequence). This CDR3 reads CASSMRGRVNTEAFF. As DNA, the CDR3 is TGTGCCAGTAGTATGAGGGGGCGAGTAAACACTGAAGCTTTCTTT.